The clone carrying this T cell receptor (beta chain) was picked up many times. No antigen is known for it. This sample was taken from a study of T-cell reconstitution after alpha-beta-depleted transplantation in children. General observations from the study: Alpha-beta T cells present about two months after transplant were reported to originate from several hundred expanded graft clones.

Unique molecular identifiers featured in how the TCRbeta library was prepared. A single record per CDR3 protein comes from TCRdb applying MiXCR to the PCR reads. The sample lists under 20,000 distinct CDR3 sequences; over 10% were seen once. CDR3 length: 14 amino acids. Between the trimmed V and J ends, which lost 7 bases and 3 bases, there was a span of 15 bases. Germline values: CDR1 KGHSH, CDR2 LQKENI. The input for sequencing was PBMCs, mostly from graft donor cells, taken 60 days after TCRalphabeta/CD19-depleted stem cell transplant. The TCR sequence derives from a female patient aged 2-9 years who had a stem cell transplant for congenital amegakaryocytic thrombocytopenia, so the T cells may come from the graft donor. The chain combines TRBV18 with TRBJ2-5; possibly TRBD1 for D (7 bases). The CDR3 bases are TGTGCCAGCTTACGACAGGGAGGTAAAGAGACCCAGTACTTC. It is translated as CASLRQGGKETQYF.